Below, 26 T cell receptor beta chains from the same sample are listed, as sequenced in a study of blood T cell repertoires in COVID-19. Data came from immunoSEQ multiplex PCR; TCRdb stores just in-frame clones and leaves some out. The repertoire holds about 220,000 clones, with 85% as singletons. The sequenced sample was peripheral blood. The receptors were sampled from a woman aged 65 to 85 with COVID-19, enrolled during active disease.

The rearrangement links TRBV2 to TRBJ1-4; 7 nucleotides match TRBD1. The CDR3 contains 14 residues. V lost 8 bases and J lost 5; bases outside the gene matches: 8. The V gene's germline CDR1 is SNHLY and CDR2 FYNNEI. CDR3 amino acids: CASGVRQGNEKLFF. CDR3 sequence (DNA): TGTGCCAGCGGAGTGAGACAGGGCAATGAAAAACTGTTTTTT. Drawing the rest from reference TRBV2 and TRBJ1-4, the complete variable domain is EPEVTQTPSHQVTQMGQEVILRCVPISNHLYFYWYRQILGQKVEFLVSFYNNEISEKSEIFDDQFSVERPDGSNFTLKIRSTKLEDSAMYFCASGVRQGNEKLFFGSGTQLSVL.

The chain carries TRBV30 and TRBJ2-5; 11 bases are shared with TRBD2. Germline lookup yields CDR1 GTSNPN and CDR2 SVGIG (reference sequence). This CDR3 region has 16 residues. V trimming: 2 bases; J trimming: 1 base; junction bases outside the gene matches: 6. For the CDR3, the DNA is TGTGCCTGGAGTAACACCGGGACTAGCGGCCAAGAGACCCAGTACTTC. Translation gives CAWSNTGTSGQETQYF.

This clone was seen a single time. The genes are TRBV15 and TRBJ2-1, with 9 positions matching TRBD1. Germline V CDR1 and CDR2: LNHNV, YYDKDF (reference sequence). The CDR3 has 15 amino acids. V lost 4 bases to trimming and J lost 4 bases; unmatched junction nucleotides: 5. The CDR3 DNA sequence: TGTGCCACCAGCAACCGGGACAGGGCTTACAATGAGCAGTTCTTC. Its protein product is CATSNRDRAYNEQFF.

There are a few counts of this clone. The CDR3 sequence is CASSAGQELNTEAFF. CDR3 in DNA: TGTGCCAGTAGTGCGGGACAGGAGCTGAACACTGAAGCTTTCTTT. V is TRBV19 and J is TRBJ1-1, with 8 bases lining up with TRBD1. The CDR3 runs 15 residues. V was pared by 5 bases and J by 0 bases, with 5 bases of the junction left unmatched. From germline, CDR1 is LNHDA and CDR2 SQIVND (reference sequence).

The J gene is TRBJ1-2, the V gene TRBV3-1 (or the pseudogene TRBV3-2), with D possibly TRBD1 on 5 matching bases. The V end lost 4 bases, the J end lost 5 bases, and 17 bases lay between the germline ends. This CDR3 comprises 15 residues. Germline CDR1 and CDR2: LGHDT and YNNKEL (reference sequence). CDR3 region: CASSPPYQTAYGYTF. CDR3 bases: TGTGCCAGCAGCCCGCCATACCAGACAGCGTATGGCTACACCTTC.

The chain couples TRBV7-3 to TRBJ1-1, with TRBD1 identical over 8 bases. This CDR3 has 15 residues. The junction had 8 bases not matched to a gene; V was cut back by 3 bases and J by 5 bases. Per the germline V gene, CDR1 is SGHTA and CDR2 is FQGTGA. The CDR3 bases are TGTGCCAGCAGCTTCGGTGGACAGGGAGGAACTGAAGCTTTCTTT. Its translation: CASSFGGQGGTEAFF.

The V and J genes are TRBV2 and TRBJ2-2; D possibly corresponds to TRBD2 (7 bases). The CDR3 spans 16 residues. Germline V gene sequence: CDR1 SNHLY, CDR2 FYNNEI. V was trimmed by 4 bases and J by 0 bases, leaving 12 bases between them. The chain's CDR3 is CASSVGGPSNTGELFF. The CDR3 DNA reads TGTGCCAGCAGTGTGGGGGGGCCTTCGAACACCGGGGAGCTGTTTTTT.

This sequence joins TRBV30 and TRBJ1-1; 9 bases line up with TRBD1. Germline values: CDR1 GTSNPN, CDR2 SVGIG (reference sequence). The CDR3 is made up of 14 amino acids. Losses at the gene ends were 5 bases for V and 5 bases for J; bases not matched to a gene: 9. The CDR3 here is CAWQEGQGYTEAFF. CDR3 DNA: TGTGCCTGGCAAGAGGGACAGGGCTATACTGAAGCTTTCTTT.

The V and J genes are TRBV6-2 or TRBV6-3 and TRBJ1-5; 9 bases line up with TRBD1. V lost 4 bases to trimming and J lost 7 bases; unmatched junction nucleotides: 8. CDR1 and CDR2 from the germline V gene are MNHEY and SVGEGT. The CDR3 sequence is 15 residues long. CDR3 amino acids: CASSSPGQGQQPQHF. The CDR3 coding sequence is TGTGCCAGCAGTTCCCCGGGACAGGGTCAACAGCCCCAGCATTTT.

CDR3 coding DNA: TGTGCCACCAGCAGAGATCGGGACAGGGGTAATTCACCCCTCCACTTT. Translation: CATSRDRDRGNSPLHF. The rearrangement links TRBV15 to TRBJ1-6, with 10 nucleotides matching TRBD1. The V gene end was trimmed by 0 bases and the J gene end by 6 bases; junction bases not matched to a gene: 2. CDR3 length equals 16 residues. CDR1 is LNHNV and CDR2 is YYDKDF in the germline V gene (reference sequence). The whole variable domain, filled in from reference TRBV15 and TRBJ1-6, reads DAMVIQNPRYQVTQFGKPVTLSCSQTLNHNVMYWYQQKSSQAPKLLFHYYDKDFNNEADTPDNFQSRRPNTSFCFLDIRSPGLGDTAMYLCATSRDRDRGNSPLHFGNGTRLTVT.

This chain links TRBV7-6 with TRBJ2-3; tentative D call: TRBD2 (5 bases). Germline CDR1 is SGHVS and CDR2 is FNYEAQ. CDR3 size: 15 residues. Trimming pared 2 bases from V and 0 bases from J, leaving 9 bases between. CDR3 in DNA: TGTGCCAGCAGCTTATGGGAGCGGAGCACAGATACGCAGTATTTT. This gives the protein CASSLWERSTDTQYF. The whole variable domain, filled in from reference TRBV7-6 and TRBJ2-3, reads GAGVSQSPRYKVTKRGQDVALRCDPISGHVSLYWYRQALGQGPEFLTYFNYEAQQDKSGLPNDRFSAERPEGSISTLTIQRTEQRDSAMYRCASSLWERSTDTQYFGPGTRLTVL.

This clone was detected a few times. This sample includes further DNA sequences coding for the same CDR3. The chain combines TRBV6-2 or TRBV6-3 with TRBJ2-5; unclear D gene. The V end lost 2 bases, the J end lost 1 base, and 8 bases lay between the germline ends. The CDR3 loop spans 14 amino acids. Per germline, CDR1 MNHEY and CDR2 SVGEGT. The CDR3 region has the DNA TGTGCCAGCAGTTACCCGGAGATCCAAGAGACCCAGTACTTC. Encoded protein: CASSYPEIQETQYF.

V is TRBV27 and J is TRBJ1-5; 8 bases align to TRBD1. The CDR3 is made up of 17 amino acids. V was clipped by 5 bases and J by 1 base; unmatched bases: 10. Germline V lookup: CDR1 MNHEY, CDR2 SMNVEV (reference sequence). CDR3 DNA: TGTGCCAGCAGTAGACAGGGGTACGAACTAAGCAATCAGCCCCAGCATTTT. Residues: CASSRQGYELSNQPQHF.

This chain joins TRBV3-1 (or the pseudogene TRBV3-2) and TRBJ1-3; the D is unclear. With 2 bases removed from V and 5 bases from J, the gap between germline ends came to 4 bases. The CDR3 loop spans 12 amino acids. CDR1 is LGHDT and CDR2 is YNNKEL in the germline V gene (reference sequence). CDR3 in DNA: TGTGCCAGCAGCCAACAGAGAAACACCATATATTTT. Translated, it gives CASSQQRNTIYF.

J is TRBJ2-7 and V is TRBV11-2; the match to TRBD2 covers 11 bases. The V gene end was trimmed by 5 bases and the J gene end by 5 bases; junction bases not matched to a gene: 5. Germline CDR1 reads SGHAT; CDR2 reads FQNNGV. The CDR3 extends over 14 amino acids. The CDR3 DNA is TGTGCCAGCAGCACGACTAGCGGGGCAAACGAGCAGTACTTC. Residues: CASSTTSGANEQYF.

The chain combines TRBV6-5 with TRBJ2-5; 7 nucleotides match TRBD2. Per germline, CDR1 MNHEY and CDR2 SVGAGI. V trimming: 5 bases; J trimming: 7 bases; junction bases outside the gene matches: 10. The CDR3 length is 14 residues. The CDR3 is CASSRLAGVGTQYF. The DNA of the CDR3 is TGTGCCAGCAGTCGACTAGCCGGGGTGGGGACCCAGTACTTC.

V gene TRBV29-1 combines with J gene TRBJ2-1; 10 bases line up with TRBD2. This CDR3 has 14 residues. CDR1 and CDR2 from the germline V gene are SQVTM and ANQGSEA. V shed 4 bases, J shed 9 bases, and the junction held 9 bases outside the gene matches. The DNA of the CDR3 is TGCAGCGTTGTCGAGCGGGGGGGAAATGTTGAGCAGTTCTTC. Translated: CSVVERGGNVEQFF.

In its sample, this clone was seen once. The chain recombines TRBV6-6 with TRBJ1-1; 7 nucleotides align to TRBD1. Per germline, CDR1 MNHNY and CDR2 SVGAGI (reference sequence). CDR3 length equals 13 residues. Losses at the gene ends were 5 bases for V and 4 bases for J; bases not matched to a gene: 4. The CDR3, as DNA: TGTGCCAGCAGTAGAGACAGGGTCACTGAAGCTTTCTTT. Protein product: CASSRDRVTEAFF.

Remarks on this clone: At one boundary the junction diverges from the germline segment, which might be a read error. This rearrangement joins TRBV6-2 or TRBV6-3 to TRBJ1-1; possible D gene TRBD1, 5 bases. Germline-derived CDR1 and CDR2 are MNHEY and SVGEGT. The length of the CDR3 is 14 residues. The CDR3 DNA reads as TGTGCCAGCAGTGGGGGACTGGGGAACGCTGAAGCTTTCTTT. Translating it yields CASSGGLGNAEAFF.

V gene TRBV29-1 combines with J gene TRBJ2-4; maybe TRBD2 (5 bases). Germline V gives CDR1 SQVTM, CDR2 ANQGSEA. Trimming shortened V by 2 bases and J by 0 bases, and 11 bases separated the two germline ends. The CDR3 is made up of 15 amino acids. The CDR3 region is CSVELAGIAKNIQYF. CDR3 in DNA: TGCAGCGTTGAACTTGCCGGGATAGCCAAAAACATTCAGTACTTC. Variable domain in full (rest from reference TRBV29-1 and TRBJ2-4): SAVISQKPSRDICQRGTSLTIQCQVDSQVTMMFWYRQQPGQSLTLIATANQGSEATYESGFVIDKFPISRPNLTFSTLTVSNMSPEDSSIYLCSVELAGIAKNIQYFGAGTRLSVL.

V is TRBV5-4 and J is TRBJ2-3; 11 bases match TRBD2. This CDR3 region has 15 residues. CDR1 and CDR2 from the germline V gene are SGHNT and YYREEE (reference sequence). J was trimmed by 6 bases and V by 3 bases; bases with no gene match: 6. CDR3 nucleotides: TGTGCCAGCAGCTCTTTAGCGGGGGGGCGTGATACGCAGTATTTT. Amino acids: CASSSLAGGRDTQYF.

This chain connects TRBV5-4 to TRBJ1-4; D call uncertain. The germline V gene has CDR1 SGHNT and CDR2 YYREEE (reference sequence). CDR3 length equals 16 residues. Deletions cut 4 bases from V and 5 bases from J, with 18 bases between. CDR3 protein: CASSTHGRGWNEKLFF. DNA of the CDR3: TGTGCCAGCAGCACCCACGGTCGGGGTTGGAATGAAAAACTGTTTTTT.

The J gene is TRBJ2-5, the V gene TRBV29-1; maybe TRBD1 (8 bases). The CDR3 has 13 residues. V was trimmed by 5 bases and J by 10 bases, leaving 20 bases between them. Germline V CDR1 and CDR2: SQVTM, ANQGSEA. The CDR3 loop reads CSVPGGPGRGQYF. The CDR3 coding sequence is TGCAGCGTTCCAGGGGGCCCGGGGAGGGGCCAGTACTTC.

The chain carries TRBV5-4 and TRBJ2-3; weak D call: TRBD1 (5 bases). There are 16 residues in the CDR3. Looked up from germline, CDR1 is SGHNT and CDR2 is YYREEE (reference sequence). The V end lost 4 bases, the J end lost 3 bases, and 18 bases lay between the germline ends. CDR3 protein: CASSPKGRPMTDTQYF. CDR3 DNA sequence: TGTGCCAGCAGCCCAAAGGGGCGCCCTATGACAGATACGCAGTATTTT.

This rearrangement joins TRBV11-3 to TRBJ1-5; D not certain. Germline V lookup: CDR1 SGHNT, CDR2 YENEEA. This CDR3 comprises 17 residues. The V end was cut by 1 base, the J end by 0 bases, with 13 bases between. In DNA, the CDR3 is TGTGCCAGCAGCTTAGGTCAGAGGAACAATAGCAATCAGCCCCAGCATTTT. It codes for CASSLGQRNNSNQPQHF.

CDR3 region: CASSLDSRPTSEAFF. DNA of the CDR3: TGTGCCAGCAGCTTAGACTCTCGCCCAACCTCTGAAGCTTTCTTT. The chain links TRBV7-2 to TRBJ1-1; D not certain. CDR1 SGHTA and CDR2 FQGNSA come from the germline V gene. CDR3 length: 15 amino acids. Deletions cut 1 base from V and 6 bases from J, with 15 bases between.